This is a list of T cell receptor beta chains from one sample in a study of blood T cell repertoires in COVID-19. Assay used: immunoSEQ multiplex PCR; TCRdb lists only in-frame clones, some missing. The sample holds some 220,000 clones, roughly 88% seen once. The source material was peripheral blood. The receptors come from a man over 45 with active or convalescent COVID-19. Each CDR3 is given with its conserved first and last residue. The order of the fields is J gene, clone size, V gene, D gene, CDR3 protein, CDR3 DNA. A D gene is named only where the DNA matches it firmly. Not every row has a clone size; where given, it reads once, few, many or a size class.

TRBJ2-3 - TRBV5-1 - CASSLETGSGTDTQYF TGCGCCAGCAGCTTGGAAACAGGTAGTGGCACAGATACGCAGTATTTT
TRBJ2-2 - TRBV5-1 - CASSLVSQGNTGELFF TGCGCCAGCAGCTTAGTGAGTCAGGGGAACACCGGGGAGCTGTTTTTT
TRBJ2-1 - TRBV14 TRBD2 CASSYLAGELGNEQFF TGTGCCAGCAGCTACTTAGCGGGAGAGTTGGGCAATGAGCAGTTCTTC
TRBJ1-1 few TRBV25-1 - CASSDRIRNTEAFF TGTGCCAGCAGTGACAGGATCCGTAACACTGAAGCTTTCTTT
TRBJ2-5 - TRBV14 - CASSQGAGLETQYF TGTGCCAGCAGCCAAGGTGCGGGTTTGGAGACCCAGTACTTC
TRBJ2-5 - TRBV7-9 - CASSLAGGRETQYF TGTGCCAGCAGCTTAGCGGGGGGGCGCGAGACCCAGTACTTC
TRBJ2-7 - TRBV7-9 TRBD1 CASSSRDRDDYEQYF TGTGCCAGCAGCTCCCGGGACAGGGACGACTACGAGCAGTACTTC
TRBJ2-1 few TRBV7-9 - CASSLTPRDLWFF TGTGCCAGCAGCTTAACGCCGCGGGATCTATGGTTCTTC
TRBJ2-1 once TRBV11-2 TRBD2 CASSSGTNLNEQFF TGTGCCAGCAGCTCTGGGACTAATCTTAATGAGCAGTTCTTC
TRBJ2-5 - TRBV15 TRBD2 CATSTRLAGFGETQYF TGTGCCACCAGCACTCGCCTAGCGGGATTCGGAGAGACCCAGTACTTC
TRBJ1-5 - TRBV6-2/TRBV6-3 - CASSSTGTNQPQHF TGTGCCAGCAGTTCCACCGGGACTAATCAGCCCCAGCATTTT
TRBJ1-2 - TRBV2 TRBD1 CASRGQGNYGYTF TGTGCCAGCAGGGGACAGGGAAACTATGGCTACACCTTC
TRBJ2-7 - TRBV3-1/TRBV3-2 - CASSHVRASYEQYF TGTGCCAGCAGCCATGTCCGAGCCTCCTACGAGCAGTACTTC
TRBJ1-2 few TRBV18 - CASSPPTGRNGYTF TGTGCCAGCTCACCCCCAACCGGGAGAAATGGCTACACCTTC
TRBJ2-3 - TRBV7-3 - CASSLNLDTQYF TGTGCCAGCAGCCTAAATCTGGATACGCAGTATTTT
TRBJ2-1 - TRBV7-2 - CASSLESSGEQFF TGTGCCAGCAGCTTAGAGTCCAGCGGCGAGCAGTTCTTC
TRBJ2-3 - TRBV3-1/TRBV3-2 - CASSQRRVGGDTQYF TGTGCCAGCAGCCAGCGAAGGGTGGGAGGAGATACGCAGTATTTT
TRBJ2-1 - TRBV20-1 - CSATRGDEQFF TGCAGTGCTACACGCGGAGATGAGCAGTTCTTC
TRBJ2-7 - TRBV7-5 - CVRSPHRAYEQYF TGTGTCAGAAGCCCTCACAGGGCCTACGAGCAGTACTTC
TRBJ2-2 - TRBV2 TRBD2 CASIGTSAVTGELFF TGTGCCAGCATTGGGACTAGCGCCGTCACCGGGGAGCTGTTTTTT
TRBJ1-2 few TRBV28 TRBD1 CASSPMGQRDGYTF TGTGCCAGCAGTCCCATGGGACAGCGAGATGGCTACACCTTC
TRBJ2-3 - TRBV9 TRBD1 CASSAGTGGTFTDTQYF TGTGCCAGCAGCGCCGGGACAGGCGGCACCTTCACAGATACGCAGTATTTT
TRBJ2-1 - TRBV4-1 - CASSQESQTMGEQFF TGCGCCAGCAGCCAAGAATCCCAGACTATGGGTGAGCAGTTCTTC
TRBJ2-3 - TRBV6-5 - CASRAWAGKDTQYF TGTGCCAGCAGGGCATGGGCGGGTAAAGATACGCAGTATTTT
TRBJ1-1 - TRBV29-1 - CSVEASGNTEAFF TGCAGCGTTGAAGCGTCAGGGAACACTGAAGCTTTCTTT
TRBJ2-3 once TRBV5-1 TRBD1 CASNSWDRDADTQYF TGCGCCAGCAACTCATGGGACAGGGACGCAGATACGCAGTATTTT
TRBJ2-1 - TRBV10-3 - CAISAGVRYNEQFF TGTGCCATCAGTGCGGGAGTGAGGTACAATGAGCAGTTCTTC
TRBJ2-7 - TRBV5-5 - CASSPGTTYEQYF TGTGCCAGCAGCCCCGGGACAACTTACGAGCAGTACTTC
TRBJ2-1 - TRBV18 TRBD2 CASSLRPGLAGDISGEQFF TGTGCCAGCTCACTTAGACCGGGACTAGCGGGAGATATTTCCGGTGAGCAGTTCTTC
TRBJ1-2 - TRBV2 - CASRVEQGFGYTF TGTGCCTCTAGGGTTGAACAGGGATTTGGCTACACCTTC
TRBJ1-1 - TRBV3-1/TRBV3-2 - CASSQSGRGAEAFF TGTGCCAGCAGCCAATCGGGCAGGGGAGCTGAAGCTTTCTTT
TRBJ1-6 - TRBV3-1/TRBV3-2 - CASSPDRRDYYNSPLHF TGTGCCAGCAGCCCCGACAGGCGAGACTACTATAATTCACCCCTCCACTTT
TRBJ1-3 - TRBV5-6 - CASSSPGLSGNTIYF TGTGCCAGCAGCTCCCCAGGGCTCTCTGGAAACACCATATATTTT
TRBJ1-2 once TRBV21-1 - CASSIPGQGYGYTF TGTGCCAGCAGCATCCCGGGACAAGGCTATGGCTACACCTTC
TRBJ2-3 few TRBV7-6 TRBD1 CASSRSTGGRRDTQYF TGTGCCAGCAGCCGAAGTACAGGGGGCCGGAGAGATACGCAGTATTTT
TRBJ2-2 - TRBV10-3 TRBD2 CATLAGVIANTGELFF TGTGCCACCCTAGCGGGAGTTATCGCGAACACCGGGGAGCTGTTTTTT
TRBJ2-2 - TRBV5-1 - CASSFQGDTGELFF TGCGCCAGCAGCTTTCAGGGTGACACCGGGGAGCTGTTTTTT
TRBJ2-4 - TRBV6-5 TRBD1 CASSYSKGTGPGIQYF TGTGCCAGCAGTTACTCGAAGGGGACAGGGCCCGGCATTCAGTACTTC
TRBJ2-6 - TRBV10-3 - CAISDRGRSGANVLTF TGTGCCATCAGTGACAGGGGCCGCTCTGGGGCCAACGTCCTGACTTTC
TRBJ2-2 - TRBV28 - CASRTANTGELFF TGTGCCAGTCGGACAGCGAACACCGGGGAGCTGTTTTTT
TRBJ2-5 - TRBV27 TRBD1 CASSDRTGPVVTQYF TGTGCCAGCAGTGACCGGACAGGGCCCGTGGTAACCCAGTACTTC
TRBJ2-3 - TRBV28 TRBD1 CASSFRQGGTDTQYF TGTGCCAGCAGTTTCCGACAGGGGGGCACAGATACGCAGTATTTT
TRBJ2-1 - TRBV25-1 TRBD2 CASSDTAGAYNEQFF TGTGCCAGCAGTGATACAGCGGGAGCGTACAATGAGCAGTTCTTC
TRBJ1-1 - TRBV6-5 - CASSHYQEKAFF TGTGCCAGCAGTCATTACCAAGAGAAAGCTTTCTTT
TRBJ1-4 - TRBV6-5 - CASGDSRQLSEKLFF TGTGCCAGCGGGGATTCTCGACAGCTTAGTGAAAAACTGTTTTTT